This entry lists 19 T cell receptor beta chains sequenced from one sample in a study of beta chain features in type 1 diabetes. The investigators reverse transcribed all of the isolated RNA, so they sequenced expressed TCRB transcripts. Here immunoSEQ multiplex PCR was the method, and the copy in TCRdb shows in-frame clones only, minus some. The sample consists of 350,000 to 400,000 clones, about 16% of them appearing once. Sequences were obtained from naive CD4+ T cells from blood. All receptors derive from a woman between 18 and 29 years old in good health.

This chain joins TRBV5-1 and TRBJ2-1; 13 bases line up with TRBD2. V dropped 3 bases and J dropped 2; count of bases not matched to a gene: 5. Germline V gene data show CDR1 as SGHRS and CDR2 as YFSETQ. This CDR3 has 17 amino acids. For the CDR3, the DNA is TGCGCCAGCAGCTCCGGACTAGCGGGAGATGCCTACAATGAGCAGTTCTTC. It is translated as CASSSGLAGDAYNEQFF.

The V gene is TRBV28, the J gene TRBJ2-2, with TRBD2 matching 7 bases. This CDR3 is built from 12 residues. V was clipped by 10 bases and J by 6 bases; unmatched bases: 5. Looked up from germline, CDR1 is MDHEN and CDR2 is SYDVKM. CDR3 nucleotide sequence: TGTGCCACCTCGGGGGGTCCCGGGGAGCTGTTTTTT. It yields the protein CATSGGPGELFF.

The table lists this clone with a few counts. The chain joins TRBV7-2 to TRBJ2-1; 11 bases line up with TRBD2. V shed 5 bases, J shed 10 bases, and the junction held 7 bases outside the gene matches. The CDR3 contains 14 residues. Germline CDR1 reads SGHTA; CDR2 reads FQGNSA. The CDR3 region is CASSHTLAGVEQFF. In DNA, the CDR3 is TGTGCCAGCAGCCACACACTAGCGGGAGTAGAGCAGTTCTTC.

The CDR3 bases are TGCGCCAGCAGCTTTTACGCGGGCGGAGAAAATGAAAAACTGTTTTTT. The encoded protein is CASSFYAGGENEKLFF. The chain recombines TRBV5-1 with TRBJ1-4; no firm D call. Between the trimmed V and J ends, which lost 2 bases and 5 bases, there was a span of 16 bases. The CDR3 is 16 residues long. Germline assignment: CDR1 SGHRS and CDR2 YFSETQ.

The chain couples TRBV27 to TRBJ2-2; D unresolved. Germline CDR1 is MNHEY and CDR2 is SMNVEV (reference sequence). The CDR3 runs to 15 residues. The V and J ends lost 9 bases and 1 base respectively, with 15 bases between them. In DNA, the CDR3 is TGTGCCAGTAGACCGACTGTCGTGAACACCGGGGAGCTGTTTTTT. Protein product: CASRPTVVNTGELFF.

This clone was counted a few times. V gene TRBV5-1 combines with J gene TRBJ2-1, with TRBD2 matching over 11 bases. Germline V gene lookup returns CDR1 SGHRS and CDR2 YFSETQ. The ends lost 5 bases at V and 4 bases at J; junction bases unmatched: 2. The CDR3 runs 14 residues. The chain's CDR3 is CASRRLAGYNEQFF. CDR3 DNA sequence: TGCGCCAGCAGGCGACTAGCGGGGTACAATGAGCAGTTCTTC.

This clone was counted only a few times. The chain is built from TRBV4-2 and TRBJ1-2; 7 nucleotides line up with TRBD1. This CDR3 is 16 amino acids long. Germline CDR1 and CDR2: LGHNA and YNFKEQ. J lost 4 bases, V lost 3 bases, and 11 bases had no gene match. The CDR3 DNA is TGTGCCAGCAGCCACCCCCGGGACAGTCAGGTCTATGGCTACACCTTC. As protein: CASSHPRDSQVYGYTF.

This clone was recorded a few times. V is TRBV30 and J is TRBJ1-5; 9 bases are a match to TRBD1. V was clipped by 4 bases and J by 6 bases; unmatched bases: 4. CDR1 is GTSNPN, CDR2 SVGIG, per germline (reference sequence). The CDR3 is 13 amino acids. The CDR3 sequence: CAWKQGAGQPQHF. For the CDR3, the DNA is TGTGCCTGGAAACAGGGGGCAGGTCAGCCCCAGCATTTT.

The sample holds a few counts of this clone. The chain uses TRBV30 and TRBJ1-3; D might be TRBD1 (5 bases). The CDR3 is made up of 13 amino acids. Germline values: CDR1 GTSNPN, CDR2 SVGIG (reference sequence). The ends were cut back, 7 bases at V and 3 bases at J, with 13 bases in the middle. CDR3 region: CASREGGGNTIYF. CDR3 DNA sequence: TGTGCCTCCAGGGAGGGAGGTGGAAACACCATATATTTT.

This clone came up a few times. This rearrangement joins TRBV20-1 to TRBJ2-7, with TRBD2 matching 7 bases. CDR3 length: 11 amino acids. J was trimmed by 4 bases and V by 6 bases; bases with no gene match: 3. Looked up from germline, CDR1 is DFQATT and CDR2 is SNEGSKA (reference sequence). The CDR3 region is CSAGTTYEQYF. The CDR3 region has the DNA TGCAGTGCCGGGACTACATACGAGCAGTACTTC.

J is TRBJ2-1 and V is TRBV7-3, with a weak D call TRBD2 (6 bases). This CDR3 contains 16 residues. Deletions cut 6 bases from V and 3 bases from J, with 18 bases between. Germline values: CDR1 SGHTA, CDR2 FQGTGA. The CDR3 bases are TGTGCCAGCAGTTGGGGAGGAGCAGGGATCTACAATGAGCAGTTCTTC. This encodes CASSWGGAGIYNEQFF.

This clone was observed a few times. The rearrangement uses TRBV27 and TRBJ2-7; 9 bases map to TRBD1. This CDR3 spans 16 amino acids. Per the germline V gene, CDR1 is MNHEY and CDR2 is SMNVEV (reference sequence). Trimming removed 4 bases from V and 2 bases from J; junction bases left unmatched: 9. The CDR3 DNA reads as TGTGCCAGCAGTTCGGCCGGGACAGGGCTGCCCTACGAGCAGTACTTC. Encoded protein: CASSSAGTGLPYEQYF.

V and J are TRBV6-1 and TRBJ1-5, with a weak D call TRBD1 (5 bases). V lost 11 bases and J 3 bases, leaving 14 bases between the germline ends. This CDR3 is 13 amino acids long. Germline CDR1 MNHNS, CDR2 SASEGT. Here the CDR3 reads CACLRGLNQPQHF. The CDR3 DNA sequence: TGTGCCTGCCTTAGGGGCCTCAATCAGCCCCAGCATTTT.

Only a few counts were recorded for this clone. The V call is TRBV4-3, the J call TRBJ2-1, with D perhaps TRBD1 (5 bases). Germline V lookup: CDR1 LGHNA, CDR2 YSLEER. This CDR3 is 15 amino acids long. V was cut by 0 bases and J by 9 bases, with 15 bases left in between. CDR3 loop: CASSQEGNSRGEQFF. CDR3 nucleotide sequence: TGCGCCAGCAGCCAAGAGGGAAATAGTAGGGGTGAGCAGTTCTTC.

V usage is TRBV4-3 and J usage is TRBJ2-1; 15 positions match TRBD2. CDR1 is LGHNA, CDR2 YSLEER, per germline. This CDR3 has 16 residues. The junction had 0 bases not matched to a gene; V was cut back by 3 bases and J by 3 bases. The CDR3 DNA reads TGCGCCAGCAGCCAGGGACTAGCGGGAGGCTACAATGAGCAGTTCTTC. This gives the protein CASSQGLAGGYNEQFF.

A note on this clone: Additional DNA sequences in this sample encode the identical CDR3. The CDR3 coding sequence is TGCAGCGTTTCGACTAGCGGCGAGCAGTTCTTC. It is translated as CSVSTSGEQFF. V and J are TRBV29-1 and TRBJ2-1; TRBD2 matches 9 bases. Germline V gene data show CDR1 as SQVTM and CDR2 as ANQGSEA. The CDR3 has 11 amino acids. J gave up 10 bases and V 5 bases, and 3 bases lay outside the gene matches.

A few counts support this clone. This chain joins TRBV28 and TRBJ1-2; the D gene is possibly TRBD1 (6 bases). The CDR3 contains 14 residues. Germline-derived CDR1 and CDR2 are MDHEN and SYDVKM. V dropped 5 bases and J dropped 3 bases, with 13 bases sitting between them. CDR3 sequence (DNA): TGTGCCAGCAGTACTAGGCGGGGGCACTATGGCTACACCTTC. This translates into CASSTRRGHYGYTF.

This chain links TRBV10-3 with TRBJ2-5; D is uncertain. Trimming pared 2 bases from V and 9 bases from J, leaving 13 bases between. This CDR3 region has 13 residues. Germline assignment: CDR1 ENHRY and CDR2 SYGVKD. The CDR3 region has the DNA TGTGCCATCAGTGAGGCGTCTAGTCGGGCCCAGTACTTC. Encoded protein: CAISEASSRAQYF.

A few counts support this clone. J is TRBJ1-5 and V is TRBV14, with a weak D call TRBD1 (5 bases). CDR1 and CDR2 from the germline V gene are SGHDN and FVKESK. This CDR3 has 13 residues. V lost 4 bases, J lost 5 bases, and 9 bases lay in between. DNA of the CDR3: TGTGCCAGCAGCCGGGGGGACCATCAGCCCCAGCATTTT. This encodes CASSRGDHQPQHF.